The present T cell receptor (beta chain) was sequenced within a study of cytomegalovirus exposure and HLA in healthy donors. Findings and caveats of the study: Per published accounts, TCR beta sequences correctly predicted the HLA-A and HLA-B alleles of most subjects.

Primers: 60 Vbeta forward and 13 Jbeta reverse. Profiled with immunoSEQ multiplex PCR; TCRdb holds only in-frame clones, not every one. The table has tens of thousands of clones, 79% seen once. Regarding this clone: The antigen remains unidentified.

This receptor was obtained from a woman in her thirties or forties in good health and CMV-seronegative. Source material: PBMCs.

The DNA for the CDR3 is TGCAGCGGTACAGGGGGAACTGAAGCTTTCTTT. Translated, it gives CSGTGGTEAFF. J is TRBJ1-1 and V is TRBV29-1; TRBD1 matches 8 bases. V trimming: 7 bases; J trimming: 5 bases; junction bases outside the gene matches: 3. The CDR3 is made up of 11 amino acids. Per the germline V gene, CDR1 is SQVTM and CDR2 is ANQGSEA.